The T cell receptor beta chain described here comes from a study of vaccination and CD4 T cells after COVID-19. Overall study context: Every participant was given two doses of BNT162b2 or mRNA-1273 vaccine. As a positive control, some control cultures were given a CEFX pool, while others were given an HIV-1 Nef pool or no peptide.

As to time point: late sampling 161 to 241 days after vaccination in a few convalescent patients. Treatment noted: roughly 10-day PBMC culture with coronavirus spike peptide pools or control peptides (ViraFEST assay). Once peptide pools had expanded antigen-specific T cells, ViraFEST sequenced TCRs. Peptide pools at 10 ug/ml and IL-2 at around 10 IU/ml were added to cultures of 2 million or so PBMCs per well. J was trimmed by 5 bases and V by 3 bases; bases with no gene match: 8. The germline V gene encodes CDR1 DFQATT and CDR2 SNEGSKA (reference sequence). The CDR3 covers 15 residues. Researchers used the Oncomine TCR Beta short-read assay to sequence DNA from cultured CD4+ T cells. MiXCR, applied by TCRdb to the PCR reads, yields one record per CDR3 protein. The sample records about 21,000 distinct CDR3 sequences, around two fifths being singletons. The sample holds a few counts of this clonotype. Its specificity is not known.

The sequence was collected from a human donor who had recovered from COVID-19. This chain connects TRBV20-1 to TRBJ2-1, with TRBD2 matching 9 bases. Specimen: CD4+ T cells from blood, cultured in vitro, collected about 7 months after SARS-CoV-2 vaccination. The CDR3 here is CSASPSAGGDNEQFF. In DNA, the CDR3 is TGCAGTGCTAGCCCTTCGGCGGGAGGGGACAATGAGCAGTTCTTC.